This is a list of T cell receptor beta chains from one sample in a study of Ad26.COV2.S vaccination and SARS-CoV-2 variants. Using immunoSEQ multiplex PCR, the repertoire was profiled, and TCRdb retains in-frame clones only, with some absent. The sample lists about 400,000 clones; about 91% were seen once. The material sequenced was peripheral blood, taken in a trial of Ad26.COV2.S vaccine versus placebo. The receptors derive from a person between 18 and 60 years old who received the Ad26.COV2.S COVID-19 vaccine or a placebo. The CDR3 runs from the conserved cysteine through the conserved F or W. D genes are given only for firm matches.

V	J	D	DNA	CDR3
TRBV24-1	TRBJ1-4	.	TGTGCCACCAGTGAGGCCAAGGGGGGGTTCGAAAAACTGTTTTTT	CATSEAKGGFEKLFF
TRBV6-2/TRBV6-3	TRBJ2-1	TRBD2	TGTGCCAGCAGTTACCCCGGACTAGTTTTCTTC	CASSYPGLVFF
TRBV11-3	TRBJ2-5	.	TGTGCCAGCAGCCTTAACCCGGGGGAGACCCAGTACTTC	CASSLNPGETQYF
TRBV5-8	TRBJ1-2	.	TGTGCCAGCAGCACCGGGCCCTACTATGGCTACACCTTC	CASSTGPYYGYTF
TRBV29-1	TRBJ2-7	.	TGCAGCGTTGAAAGTATAGGGGCCTACGAGCAGTACTTC	CSVESIGAYEQYF
TRBV9	TRBJ2-7	TRBD1	TGTGCCAGCAGCGTATCGCAGGGGGCGCGAGAGCAGTACTTC	CASSVSQGAREQYF
TRBV5-1	TRBJ2-3	TRBD2	TGCGCCAGCAGCTTGGAGGGAGGGTCGGGAGATACGCAGTATTTT	CASSLEGGSGDTQYF
TRBV4-1	TRBJ2-7	TRBD2	TGCGCCAGCAGCCTTTCCCCTAGCGGTCGTGGGAACTACGAGCAGTACTTC	CASSLSPSGRGNYEQYF
TRBV5-1	TRBJ2-5	.	TGCGCCAGCAGCTTGGGCAGGGCCGGCCAGACCCAGTACTTC	CASSLGRAGQTQYF
TRBV28	TRBJ1-2	.	TGTGCCAGCGCCGGGTCTAACTATGGCTACACCTTC	CASAGSNYGYTF